The 9 T cell receptor beta chains in this list originate from one sample, sequenced in a study of T cell repertoires in cytomegalovirus infection. TCRdb recomputed calls from the reads with MiXCR, one row per CDR3 protein. The sample lists fewer than 150,000 distinct CDR3 sequences, around 30% occurring once. These TCRs' antigens remain unknown. Sequenced material: CD8+ T cells from cultured PBMCs, taken from culture after CMV antigen stimulation. Every receptor here comes from a human donor in good health (CMV status not recorded). Some clones in this sample may be carry-over from other donors' samples.

The rearrangement links TRBV6-2 or TRBV6-3 to TRBJ1-1; D is possibly TRBD1 (6 bases). The V gene lost 10 bases and the J gene lost 1 base, with 19 bases spanning the gap. The CDR3 spans 15 residues. Germline V gene lookup returns CDR1 MNHEY and CDR2 SVGEGT. The CDR3 reads CATENREPPNTEAFF. CDR3 DNA sequence: TGTGCCACAGAAAACAGGGAACCGCCGAACACTGAAGCTTTCTTT.

The chain uses TRBV18 and TRBJ2-7; D is tentatively TRBD1 or TRBD2 (7 bases each). The germline gives CDR1 KGHSH, CDR2 LQKENI. This CDR3 has 13 amino acids. The V end lost 3 bases, the J end lost 4 bases, and 10 bases lay between the germline ends. Written as DNA, the CDR3 is TGTGCCAGCTCACCCCAGGGGGGGTACGAGCAGTACTTC. It specifies CASSPQGGYEQYF.

The chain employs TRBV2 and TRBJ2-3; the match to TRBD1 covers 11 bases. V lost 7 bases, J lost 2 bases, and 8 bases stayed unmatched. This CDR3 has 16 residues. Germline V lookup: CDR1 SNHLY, CDR2 FYNNEI. Written as DNA, the CDR3 is TGTGCCAGCACCCCTCGGACAGGGGGCCCCACAGATACGCAGTATTTT. Its protein is CASTPRTGGPTDTQYF.

The chain is built from TRBV25-1 and TRBJ1-4; tentative D call: TRBD1 (5 bases). The CDR3 consists of 15 residues. The germline gives CDR1 MGHDK, CDR2 SYGVNS. V lost 3 bases and J lost 8, with 16 bases in between. CDR3 protein: CASSDRSGPREKLFF. The CDR3 coding sequence is TGTGCCAGCAGTGATCGCTCAGGGCCAAGAGAAAAACTGTTTTTT.

The CDR3 region has the DNA TGCAGTGCTAGGGGGTGGGGGGAGGTAACTGAAGCTTTCTTT. Its protein product is CSARGWGEVTEAFF. The J gene is TRBJ1-1, the V gene TRBV20-1; D possibly corresponds to TRBD1 (5 bases). Germline V gives CDR1 DFQATT, CDR2 SNEGSKA (reference sequence). The CDR3 length is 14 residues. The V gene lost 3 bases and the J gene lost 5 bases, with 16 bases spanning the gap.

This clonotype showed up just a few times. The rearrangement links TRBV27 to TRBJ2-3; 9 bases agree with TRBD2. The germline V gene has CDR1 MNHEY and CDR2 SMNVEV (reference sequence). CDR3 length equals 17 residues. V lost 6 bases, J lost 0 bases, and 10 bases stayed unmatched. CDR3 in DNA: TGTGCCAGCAGACCATGGCGGGGGGGGTCTAGCACAGATACGCAGTATTTT. It encodes CASRPWRGGSSTDTQYF.

V usage is TRBV20-1 and J usage is TRBJ2-5; D might be TRBD2 (5 bases). CDR1 DFQATT and CDR2 SNEGSKA come from the germline V gene (reference sequence). V lost 1 base and J 2 bases, leaving 11 bases between the germline ends. The CDR3 length is 14 residues. CDR3 DNA: TGCAGTGCTAGAGGAGGGCAGGAGCAAGAGACCCAGTACTTC. It specifies CSARGGQEQETQYF.

This clonotype was seen more than once but under ten times. The chain couples TRBV7-6 to TRBJ2-7; the match to TRBD2 covers 8 bases. Germline V lookup: CDR1 SGHVS, CDR2 FNYEAQ. CDR3 length: 15 residues. V dropped 2 bases and J dropped 6; count of bases not matched to a gene: 9. CDR3: CASSLMRGAKIEQYF. For the CDR3, the DNA is TGTGCCAGCAGCTTAATGCGGGGGGCGAAGATCGAGCAGTACTTC.

This clonotype was observed once. The rearrangement uses TRBV20-1 and TRBJ2-7, with a tentative D call TRBD1 (8 bases). The CDR3 covers 14 residues. Germline-derived CDR1 and CDR2 are DFQATT and SNEGSKA (reference sequence). The germline V and J ends were trimmed by 5 bases and 2 bases, with 16 bases remaining between them. Here the CDR3 reads CSAGLGQGAYEQYF. As DNA, the CDR3 is TGCAGTGCTGGACTAGGACAGGGAGCCTACGAGCAGTACTTC.